Listed below are T cell receptor beta chains from one sample, sequenced in a study of blood T cell repertoires in COVID-19. The table came from immunoSEQ multiplex PCR; TCRdb's copy has only in-frame clones and leaves some out. The table lists around 310,000 clones, around 90% of them singletons. Source material: peripheral blood. The origin of the receptors is a woman between 35 and 50 years old with COVID-19, enrolled during active disease. The CDR3 runs from the conserved cysteine through the conserved F or W. The order of the fields is clone size, V gene, J gene, D gene, CDR3 protein, CDR3 DNA. The D gene is left open where the match is weak. Clone size is given for some rows only: seen once, a few or many times, or a class if the clone is expanded.

once	TRBV24-1	TRBJ2-7	TRBD1	CATSDSTGTGSYEQYF	TGTGCCACCAGTGATTCAACCGGGACAGGGTCGTACGAGCAGTACTTC
-	TRBV6-2/TRBV6-3	TRBJ2-7	TRBD2	CASSYRGLPSYEQYF	TGTGCCAGCAGTTACAGGGGACTACCCTCCTACGAGCAGTACTTC
-	TRBV7-3	TRBJ2-1	-	CASSSSPGEQFF	TGTGCCAGCAGCTCGTCCCCCGGGGAGCAGTTCTTC
-	TRBV7-8	TRBJ1-2	-	CASSLTGRYGYTF	TGTGCCAGCAGCTTAACAGGGCGCTATGGCTACACCTTC
-	TRBV4-3	TRBJ1-4	-	CASSQSTENEKLFF	TGCGCCAGCAGCCAATCGACAGAGAATGAAAAACTGTTTTTT
-	TRBV12-3/TRBV12-4	TRBJ1-5	-	CASSLESDQPQHF	TGTGCCAGCAGTTTAGAGTCAGATCAGCCCCAGCATTTT
few	TRBV30	TRBJ1-5	-	CAWKRGNQPQHF	TGTGCCTGGAAGAGGGGGAATCAGCCCCAGCATTTT
-	TRBV14	TRBJ2-7	-	CASSHLRGSSYEQYF	TGTGCCAGCAGCCACCTAAGGGGATCCTCCTACGAGCAGTACTTC
-	TRBV6-5	TRBJ1-2	-	CASSYGAGEKTGYTF	TGTGCCAGCAGTTATGGGGCAGGGGAGAAAACCGGCTACACCTTC
-	TRBV2	TRBJ1-2	-	CASTLSTGPYGYTF	TGTGCCAGCACTCTATCTACAGGCCCCTATGGCTACACCTTC